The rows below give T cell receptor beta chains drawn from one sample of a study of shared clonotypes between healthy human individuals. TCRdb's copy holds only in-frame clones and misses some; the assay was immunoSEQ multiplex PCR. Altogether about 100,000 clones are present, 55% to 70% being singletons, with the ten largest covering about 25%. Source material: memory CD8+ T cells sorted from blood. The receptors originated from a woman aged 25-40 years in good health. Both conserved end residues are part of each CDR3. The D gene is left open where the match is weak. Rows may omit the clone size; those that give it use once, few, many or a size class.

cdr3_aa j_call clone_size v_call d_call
CASTQDSSNEQFF TRBJ2-1 once TRBV19 NA
CASIKSRGMTYEQYF TRBJ2-7 NA TRBV28 NA
CASSETDNGSYEQYF TRBJ2-7 NA TRBV25-1 NA
CASISWTGNGYTF TRBJ1-2 NA TRBV19 TRBD1
CASSSVPATDRGETEAFF TRBJ1-1 NA TRBV9 TRBD1
CASSRAGELYEQYF TRBJ2-7 NA TRBV5-1 TRBD2
CASSTRLAGRTYEQYF TRBJ2-7 NA TRBV5-1 TRBD2
CSGSNQPQHF TRBJ1-5 many TRBV29-1 NA
CASILTLTGELFF TRBJ2-2 few TRBV19 NA
CASSAWTVSNTEAFF TRBJ1-1 NA TRBV7-6 NA
CASSDVVGGYEQFF TRBJ2-1 NA TRBV6-4 NA
CATTPGWNTEAFF TRBJ1-1 NA TRBV7-9 NA
CAISALDRGFGEQYF TRBJ2-7 NA TRBV10-3 NA
CASSQEGASSYEQYF TRBJ2-7 NA TRBV6-4 NA
CASRGPTGDTGELFF TRBJ2-2 NA TRBV6-1 NA
CASSQGLAGSYEQYF TRBJ2-7 NA TRBV14 TRBD2
CASSEDAGGGPGRTF TRBJ1-1 NA TRBV6-1 TRBD1
CASSEWTSGSRNEQYF TRBJ2-7 NA TRBV6-1 TRBD2
CASSLVGRTKGMNTEAFF TRBJ1-1 NA TRBV11-2 NA
CASSDDRGSCQPQHF TRBJ1-5 NA TRBV5-7 TRBD1
CASSFLLGNYEQYF TRBJ2-7 NA TRBV11-1 NA
CASSPPGSPYEQYF TRBJ2-7 NA TRBV7-9 NA
CAWSVGSFSYEQYF TRBJ2-7 NA TRBV30 NA
CASSMTSGREETQYF TRBJ2-5 few TRBV5-1 TRBD2
CASSEDWGGEQFF TRBJ2-1 NA TRBV6-1 TRBD2
CASSIGFVAFF TRBJ1-1 NA TRBV19 NA
CASSLFRVRDGGNQPQHF TRBJ1-5 NA TRBV28 NA
CASSSPGRDEQYF TRBJ2-7 few TRBV5-1 NA
CASGGVAGEKLFF TRBJ1-4 NA TRBV4-2 NA
CASRPWGQGFSYEQYF TRBJ2-7 NA TRBV27 TRBD1
CASSTTGEGNYGYTF TRBJ1-2 many TRBV27 NA
CASNLRSGSYNEQFF TRBJ2-1 NA TRBV28 NA
CASTPPRKIPEAFF TRBJ1-1 NA TRBV6-1 NA
CSVLGGGFHEQYF TRBJ2-7 NA TRBV29-1 NA
CASSLTSAGEEVEQYF TRBJ2-7 NA TRBV28 TRBD2
CASSSTGPTEAFF TRBJ1-1 NA TRBV7-3 NA
CAWLLAGASPYEQYF TRBJ2-7 NA TRBV30 TRBD2
CASSPGTGSSYEQYF TRBJ2-7 NA TRBV5-4 TRBD1
CASSDTGGGTDTQYF TRBJ2-3 many TRBV6-4 TRBD1
CASGIAGGPRNTGELFF TRBJ2-2 NA TRBV12-5 TRBD2
CASSPRGGSSYNEQFF TRBJ2-1 NA TRBV7-9 TRBD2
CASSQGVVADSYEQYF TRBJ2-7 NA TRBV4-1 NA
CASSASETSVAYEQYF NA NA TRBV25-1 TRBD2
CASRKTASYQETQYF TRBJ2-5 NA TRBV6-5 NA
CSGANGDHQPQHF TRBJ1-5 few TRBV29-1 NA